These T cell receptor beta chains were read from a single sample in a study of T cells in Graves' hyperthyroidism and ophthalmopathy. TCRdb reanalysed the multiplex PCR reads using MiXCR and keeps one entry per CDR3 protein. The table shows 350,000 to 400,000 distinct CDR3 sequences, with 15% occurring only once. The source material was blood. The receptors were sampled from a woman younger than 45 with Graves' hyperthyroidism. The CDR3 runs from the conserved cysteine through the conserved F or W. A D gene is named only where the DNA matches it firmly. Size values are once, few and many counts, or a class for expanded clones, and some rows have none.

V gene: TRBV18; J gene: TRBJ2-1; D gene: NA; clone size: few; CDR3 DNA: TGTGCCAGCTCACCACCGACCAATGAGCAGTTCTTC; CDR3 protein: CASSPPTNEQFF
V gene: TRBV20-1; J gene: TRBJ2-7; D gene: NA; clone size: few; CDR3 DNA: TGCAGTGCTAGGGCCGCGAACTACGAGCAGTACTTC; CDR3 protein: CSARAANYEQYF
V gene: TRBV20-1; J gene: TRBJ2-7; D gene: NA; clone size: many; CDR3 DNA: TGCAGTGCTACAAGCTACGAGCAGTACTTC; CDR3 protein: CSATSYEQYF
V gene: TRBV29-1; J gene: TRBJ1-2; D gene: NA; clone size: few; CDR3 DNA: TGCAGCGTTGAAGGGGGGGAAAACTATGGCTACACCTTC; CDR3 protein: CSVEGGENYGYTF
V gene: TRBV29-1; J gene: TRBJ2-5; D gene: NA; clone size: many; CDR3 DNA: TGCAGCGGGGGGAACAGGGTTCAGGAGACCCAGTACTTC; CDR3 protein: CSGGNRVQETQYF
V gene: TRBV6-1; J gene: TRBJ2-7; D gene: NA; clone size: few; CDR3 DNA: TGTGCCTCGCGGGGGACAGCTTACTACGAGCAGTACTTC; CDR3 protein: CASRGTAYYEQYF
V gene: TRBV5-1; J gene: TRBJ2-7; D gene: TRBD2; clone size: few; CDR3 DNA: TGCGCCAGCGGTTCCGGTGGGGGGGGGTTCTACGAGCAGTACTTC; CDR3 protein: CASGSGGGGFYEQYF
V gene: TRBV4-2; J gene: TRBJ2-7; D gene: NA; clone size: few; CDR3 DNA: TGTGCCAGCAGCCAACGAACGGGAAGGGCCTACGAGCAGTACTTC; CDR3 protein: CASSQRTGRAYEQYF
V gene: TRBV5-1; J gene: TRBJ1-2; D gene: NA; clone size: NA; CDR3 DNA: TGCGCCAGCAGCTCAAGGGACGGGAACTATGGCTACACCTTC; CDR3 protein: CASSSRDGNYGYTF
V gene: TRBV7-9; J gene: TRBJ2-7; D gene: TRBD2; clone size: NA; CDR3 DNA: TGTGCCATCCGAGGGGGGACTAGCTCAGACGAGCAGTACTTC; CDR3 protein: CAIRGGTSSDEQYF
V gene: TRBV2; J gene: TRBJ2-7; D gene: NA; clone size: many; CDR3 DNA: TGTGCCAGCCAGGAGAGGACTACCAGTTACGAGCAGTACTTC; CDR3 protein: CASQERTTSYEQYF
V gene: TRBV29-1; J gene: TRBJ2-7; D gene: TRBD2; clone size: many; CDR3 DNA: TGCAGCGTTGAATACTCGCCTAGCGGAGGCGCCTACGAGCAGTACTTC; CDR3 protein: CSVEYSPSGGAYEQYF
V gene: TRBV11-2; J gene: TRBJ2-7; D gene: NA; clone size: many; CDR3 DNA: TGTGCCAGCAGCTTTCTGGGGTTTGGCTACGAGCAGTACTTC; CDR3 protein: CASSFLGFGYEQYF
V gene: TRBV30; J gene: TRBJ2-7; D gene: NA; clone size: many; CDR3 DNA: TGTGCCTGGAGTAGGTTAAGACAGCCGGGAGAGCAGTACTTC; CDR3 protein: CAWSRLRQPGEQYF
V gene: TRBV20-1; J gene: TRBJ2-1; D gene: TRBD2; clone size: NA; CDR3 DNA: TGCAGTGCCCACCCACCGGGACTAGATGTGAATGAGCAGTTCTTC; CDR3 protein: CSAHPPGLDVNEQFF
V gene: TRBV3-1; J gene: TRBJ2-2; D gene: NA; clone size: NA; CDR3 DNA: TGTGCCAGCAGCCCCGCGGCCAGATCGAACACCGGGGAGCTGTTTTTT; CDR3 protein: CASSPAARSNTGELFF
V gene: TRBV2; J gene: TRBJ1-6; D gene: NA; clone size: many; CDR3 DNA: TGTGCCAGCAGTGAAGCGGGGGCCCGACAGGCCTATAATTCACCCCTCCACTTT; CDR3 protein: CASSEAGARQAYNSPLHF
V gene: TRBV12-3/TRBV12-4; J gene: TRBJ2-3; D gene: TRBD2; clone size: NA; CDR3 DNA: TGTGCCAGCAGTTTAGGCGGGAGTCTCGATACGCAGTATTTT; CDR3 protein: CASSLGGSLDTQYF
V gene: TRBV6-1; J gene: TRBJ2-2; D gene: TRBD2; clone size: many; CDR3 DNA: TGTGCCAGCAGTTATCCCCTCTTAGCGGGAGTTGACACCGGGGAGCTGTTTTTT; CDR3 protein: CASSYPLLAGVDTGELFF
V gene: TRBV2; J gene: TRBJ2-5; D gene: TRBD1; clone size: NA; CDR3 DNA: TGTGCCAGCACAGGGGGCAGAGGAGAAGAGACCCAGTACTTC; CDR3 protein: CASTGGRGEETQYF
V gene: TRBV6-1; J gene: TRBJ1-6; D gene: NA; clone size: few; CDR3 DNA: TGTGCCGCAAGACGTGGGGCTGGGAATTCACCCCTCCACTTT; CDR3 protein: CAARRGAGNSPLHF
V gene: TRBV27; J gene: TRBJ2-2; D gene: TRBD2; clone size: few; CDR3 DNA: TGTGCCAGCAGTTTGTGGCGCCCATCCGGGACTAGCGGGTACACCGGGGAGCTGTTTTTT; CDR3 protein: CASSLWRPSGTSGYTGELFF
V gene: TRBV20-1; J gene: TRBJ2-7; D gene: NA; clone size: many; CDR3 DNA: TGCAGTCTTCCCCACAGGGCTCGGTCTGGGCAGTACTTC; CDR3 protein: CSLPHRARSGQYF
V gene: TRBV7-9; J gene: TRBJ2-2; D gene: NA; clone size: once; CDR3 DNA: TGTGCCAGCAGCTTATTAAAACGGTCCTACACCGGGGAGCTGTTTTTT; CDR3 protein: CASSLLKRSYTGELFF
V gene: TRBV18; J gene: TRBJ2-5; D gene: NA; clone size: many; CDR3 DNA: TGTGCCAGCTCACCACCGAAGGGGGAGACCCAGTACTTC; CDR3 protein: CASSPPKGETQYF
V gene: TRBV4-1; J gene: TRBJ2-5; D gene: TRBD2; clone size: many; CDR3 DNA: TGCGCCAGCAGCCTCCGACTAGCGGGAGCGGAAGAGACCCAGTACTTC; CDR3 protein: CASSLRLAGAEETQYF
V gene: TRBV6-2/TRBV6-3; J gene: TRBJ2-3; D gene: TRBD2; clone size: many; CDR3 DNA: TGTGCCAGCAGTTATGGTGGGACTAGCGGGGATCCAGATACGCAGTATTTT; CDR3 protein: CASSYGGTSGDPDTQYF
V gene: TRBV6-1; J gene: TRBJ2-4; D gene: TRBD2; clone size: once; CDR3 DNA: TGTGCCAGCAGTGAAGCGGTTGGGGAGGGGTACTTC; CDR3 protein: CASSEAVGEGYF
V gene: TRBV7-9; J gene: TRBJ2-7; D gene: NA; clone size: NA; CDR3 DNA: TGTGCCAGCAGCTTAGATGCATGGCAGTACTTC; CDR3 protein: CASSLDAWQYF
V gene: TRBV7-6; J gene: TRBJ1-3; D gene: NA; clone size: few; CDR3 DNA: TGTGCCAGCAGCTTAGGGGCGTCGATGTCAAGTGGAAACACCATATATTTT; CDR3 protein: CASSLGASMSSGNTIYF
V gene: TRBV6-1; J gene: TRBJ2-1; D gene: NA; clone size: many; CDR3 DNA: TGTGCCAGCAGCGATCTCCGGGTGACGGGAGCCGGCTACAATGAGCAGTTCTTC; CDR3 protein: CASSDLRVTGAGYNEQFF
V gene: TRBV6-1; J gene: TRBJ1-5; D gene: NA; clone size: NA; CDR3 DNA: TGTGCCAGCATTGACCACGGGAGCAATCAGCCCCAGCATTTT; CDR3 protein: CASIDHGSNQPQHF
V gene: TRBV5-1; J gene: TRBJ2-2; D gene: TRBD1; clone size: NA; CDR3 DNA: TGCGCCAGCAGCCCACACCCTTTGGGACAGACGAACACCGGGGAGCTGTTTTTT; CDR3 protein: CASSPHPLGQTNTGELFF
V gene: TRBV11-2; J gene: TRBJ1-6; D gene: NA; clone size: many; CDR3 DNA: TGTGCCAGCAGCTTAGTCGGCTACGGTGGCTCCTATAATTCACCCCTCCACTTT; CDR3 protein: CASSLVGYGGSYNSPLHF
V gene: TRBV3-1; J gene: TRBJ2-2; D gene: TRBD1; clone size: once; CDR3 DNA: TGTGCCAGCGCTCAGGGGGCCAACACCGGGGAGCCGTTTTTT; CDR3 protein: CASAQGANTGEPFF
V gene: TRBV7-2; J gene: TRBJ2-2; D gene: TRBD1; clone size: few; CDR3 DNA: TGTGCCAGCAGCTTACGGGGACAGACCACCGGGGAGCTGTTTTTT; CDR3 protein: CASSLRGQTTGELFF
V gene: TRBV9; J gene: TRBJ2-1; D gene: TRBD2; clone size: few; CDR3 DNA: TGTGCCAGCAGCGTAGTTCAAGCGGGAGGAGGTTTCCATGAGCAGTTCTTC; CDR3 protein: CASSVVQAGGGFHEQFF
V gene: TRBV3-1; J gene: TRBJ2-2; D gene: NA; clone size: few; CDR3 DNA: TGTGCCAGCAGACCGCGACAGGTTTGGAACACCGGGGAGCTGTTTTTT; CDR3 protein: CASRPRQVWNTGELFF
V gene: TRBV5-1; J gene: TRBJ2-2; D gene: TRBD2; clone size: NA; CDR3 DNA: TGCGCCAGCAGCCGGGCGGGGGTGGCCGGGGAGCTGTTTTTT; CDR3 protein: CASSRAGVAGELFF
V gene: TRBV28; J gene: TRBJ1-2; D gene: TRBD1; clone size: many; CDR3 DNA: TGTGCCAGCAGGTCGGGACAGATAAGTGGCTACACCTTC; CDR3 protein: CASRSGQISGYTF
V gene: TRBV9; J gene: TRBJ2-1; D gene: NA; clone size: few; CDR3 DNA: TGTGCCAGCAGCGTAGGCTTAGGGTACAATGAGCAGTTCTTC; CDR3 protein: CASSVGLGYNEQFF
V gene: TRBV20-1; J gene: TRBJ2-1; D gene: TRBD1; clone size: NA; CDR3 DNA: TGCAGTGCAGAAACCGGGACAGGGCCCTACAATGAGCAGTTCTTC; CDR3 protein: CSAETGTGPYNEQFF
V gene: TRBV18; J gene: TRBJ1-1; D gene: TRBD1; clone size: many; CDR3 DNA: TGTGCCAGCTCACCCACAGGGGTGGAAGGCACTGAAGCTTTCTTT; CDR3 protein: CASSPTGVEGTEAFF
V gene: TRBV14; J gene: TRBJ2-3; D gene: NA; clone size: few; CDR3 DNA: TGTGCCAGCAGCCAAGATCCCCAGGACACGCAGTATTTT; CDR3 protein: CASSQDPQDTQYF
V gene: TRBV12-3/TRBV12-4; J gene: TRBJ2-3; D gene: TRBD2; clone size: many; CDR3 DNA: TGTGCCAGCAGTCGTGCGGGGGGCACAGATACGCAGTATTTT; CDR3 protein: CASSRAGGTDTQYF
V gene: TRBV3-1; J gene: TRBJ2-4; D gene: NA; clone size: NA; CDR3 DNA: TGTGCCAGCAGCCACAGACAGAGCTCCCCAGCCAAAAACATTCAGTACTTC; CDR3 protein: CASSHRQSSPAKNIQYF
V gene: TRBV7-9; J gene: TRBJ2-7; D gene: TRBD2; clone size: NA; CDR3 DNA: TGTGCCAGCAGCACGCCGGGACTAGCGGTTTCCTCCTACGAGCAGTACTTC; CDR3 protein: CASSTPGLAVSSYEQYF
V gene: TRBV7-2; J gene: TRBJ2-3; D gene: TRBD2; clone size: many; CDR3 DNA: TGTGCCAGCAGCCAAGCACTAGCGGGGATTCGGACAGATACGCAGTATTTT; CDR3 protein: CASSQALAGIRTDTQYF